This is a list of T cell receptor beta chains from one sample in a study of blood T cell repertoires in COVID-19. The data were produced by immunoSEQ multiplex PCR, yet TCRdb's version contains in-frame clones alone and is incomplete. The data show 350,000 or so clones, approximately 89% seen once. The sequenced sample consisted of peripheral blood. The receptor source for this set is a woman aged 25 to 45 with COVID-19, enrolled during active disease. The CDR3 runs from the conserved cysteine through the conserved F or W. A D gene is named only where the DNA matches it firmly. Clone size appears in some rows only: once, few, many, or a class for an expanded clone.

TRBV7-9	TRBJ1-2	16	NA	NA	CAITPKGGGGNYGYTF	TGTGCCATAACACCGAAAGGGGGGGGAGGCAACTATGGCTACACCTTC
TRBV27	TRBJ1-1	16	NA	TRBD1	CASSSITGTANTEAFF	TGTGCCAGCAGTTCCATCACGGGGACAGCCAACACTGAAGCTTTCTTT
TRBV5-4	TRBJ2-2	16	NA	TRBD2	CASTPGTSGGTGELFF	TGTGCCAGTACTCCCGGGACTAGCGGGGGGACCGGGGAGCTGTTTTTT
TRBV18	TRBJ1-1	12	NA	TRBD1	CASSPRQGEAFF	TGTGCCAGCTCACCCCGACAGGGTGAGGCTTTCTTT
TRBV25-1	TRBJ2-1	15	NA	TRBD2	CASSVAGSSYNEQFF	TGTGCCAGCAGCGTAGCGGGTTCCTCCTACAATGAGCAGTTCTTC
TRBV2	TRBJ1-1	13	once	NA	CASEGDKTTEAFF	TGTGCCAGCGAGGGGGACAAAACCACTGAAGCTTTCTTT
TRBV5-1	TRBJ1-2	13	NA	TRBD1	CASSLTGADGYTF	TGCGCCAGCAGCTTGACAGGGGCGGATGGCTACACCTTC
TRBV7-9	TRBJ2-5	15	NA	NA	CASSPGGGGKETQYF	TGTGCCAGCAGCCCAGGGGGCGGGGGAAAAGAGACCCAGTACTTC
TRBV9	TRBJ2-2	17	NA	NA	CASSQGPGRGDTGELFF	TGTGCCAGCAGCCAGGGGCCGGGGAGAGGTGACACCGGGGAGCTGTTTTTT
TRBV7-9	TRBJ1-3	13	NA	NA	CALTDSPGNTIYF	TGTGCCTTAACGGACAGCCCTGGAAACACCATATATTTT
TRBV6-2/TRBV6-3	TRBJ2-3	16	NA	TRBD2	CASSLTSGGLTDTQYF	TGTGCCAGCAGTCTTACTAGCGGGGGGCTCACAGATACGCAGTATTTT
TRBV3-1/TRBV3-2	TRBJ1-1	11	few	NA	CASVGGTEAFF	TGTGCCAGCGTCGGGGGAACTGAAGCTTTCTTT
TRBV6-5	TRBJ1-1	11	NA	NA	CASSSLYEAFF	TGTGCCAGCAGTTCCCTGTATGAAGCTTTCTTT
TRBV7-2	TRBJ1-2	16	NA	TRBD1	CASSRLRTGFNYGYTF	TGTGCCAGCAGCCGCCTCCGGACAGGATTTAACTATGGCTACACCTTC
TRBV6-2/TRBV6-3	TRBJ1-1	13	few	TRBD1	CASSYRGGSEAFF	TGTGCCAGCAGTTACCGAGGGGGCAGCGAAGCTTTCTTT
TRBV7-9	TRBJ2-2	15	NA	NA	CASSLPGRNTGELFF	TGTGCCAGCAGCTTACCCGGGAGGAACACCGGGGAGCTGTTTTTT
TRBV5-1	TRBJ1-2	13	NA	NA	CASSFQGLDGYTF	TGCGCCAGCAGCTTCCAGGGTTTAGATGGCTACACCTTC
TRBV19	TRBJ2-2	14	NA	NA	CASSIQINTGELFF	TGTGCCAGTAGTATACAGATTAACACCGGGGAGCTGTTTTTT
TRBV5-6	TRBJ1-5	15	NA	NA	CASSLYSGSNQPQHF	TGTGCCAGCAGCTTGTATTCAGGGAGCAATCAGCCCCAGCATTTT
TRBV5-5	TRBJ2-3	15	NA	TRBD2	CASSSTSGGTDTQYF	TGTGCCAGCAGCTCTACTAGCGGGGGCACAGATACGCAGTATTTT
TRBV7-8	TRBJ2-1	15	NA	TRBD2	CASSLAGGEYNEQFF	TGTGCCAGCAGCTTAGCGGGGGGGGAGTACAATGAGCAGTTCTTC
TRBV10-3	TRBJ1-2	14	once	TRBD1	CAISSGTGSYGYTF	TGTGCCATCAGCTCCGGGACAGGGAGCTATGGCTACACCTTC
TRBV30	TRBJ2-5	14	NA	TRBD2	CAWSVTSGAETQYF	TGTGCCTGGAGTGTAACCAGCGGGGCCGAGACCCAGTACTTC
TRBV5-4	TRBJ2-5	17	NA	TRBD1	CASSLEGAGGRVETQYF	TGTGCCAGCAGCTTGGAAGGGGCAGGGGGTAGGGTAGAGACCCAGTACTTC
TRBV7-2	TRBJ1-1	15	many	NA	CASSTRTVMNTEAFF	TGTGCCAGCAGCACGCGGACAGTCATGAACACTGAAGCTTTCTTT
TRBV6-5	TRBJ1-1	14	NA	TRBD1	CASSPDRGQPEAFF	TGTGCCAGCAGTCCTGACAGGGGGCAGCCTGAAGCTTTCTTT
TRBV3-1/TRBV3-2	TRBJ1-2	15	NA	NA	CASSQKRSNACGYTF	TGTGCCAGCAGCCAAAAGAGGTCGAACGCGTGTGGCTACACCTTC
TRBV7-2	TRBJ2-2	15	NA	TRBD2	CASRNGGAGTGELFF	TGTGCCAGCAGAAACGGGGGGGCAGGCACCGGGGAGCTGTTTTTT
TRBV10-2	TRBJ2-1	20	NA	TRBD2	CASSEPPGLAGLSSYNEQFF	TGCGCCAGCAGTGAGCCACCGGGACTAGCGGGACTGAGCTCCTACAATGAGCAGTTCTTC
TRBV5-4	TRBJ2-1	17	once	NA	CASSLDGGESSYNEQFF	TGTGCCAGCAGCTTGGATGGCGGGGAAAGCTCCTACAATGAGCAGTTCTTC
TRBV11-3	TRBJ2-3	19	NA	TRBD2	CASSLDPLWIAGGTDTQYF	TGTGCCAGCAGCTTAGATCCCTTGTGGATAGCGGGGGGCACAGATACGCAGTATTTT
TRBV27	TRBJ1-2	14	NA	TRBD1	CASRTGTGFYGYTF	TGTGCCAGCAGAACCGGGACAGGGTTCTATGGCTACACCTTC
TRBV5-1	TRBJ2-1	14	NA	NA	CASSRDTSYNEQFF	TGCGCCAGCAGTCGTGACACTAGCTACAATGAGCAGTTCTTC
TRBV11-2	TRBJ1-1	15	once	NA	CASSFGGGVNTEAFF	TGTGCCAGCAGCTTTGGAGGAGGGGTGAACACTGAAGCTTTCTTT
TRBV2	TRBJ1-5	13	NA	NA	CASTWGPDQPQHF	TGTGCCAGCACATGGGGCCCAGATCAGCCCCAGCATTTT
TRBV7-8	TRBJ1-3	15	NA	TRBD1	CASSFFRGSGNTIYF	TGTGCCAGCAGCTTCTTCAGGGGGTCTGGAAACACCATATATTTT
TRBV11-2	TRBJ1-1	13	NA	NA	CASSLQGPGEAFF	TGTGCCAGCAGCTTACAGGGGCCGGGTGAAGCTTTCTTT
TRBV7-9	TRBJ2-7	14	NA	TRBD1	CASSSGTGDYEQYF	TGTGCCAGCAGCTCCGGGACAGGGGACTACGAGCAGTACTTC
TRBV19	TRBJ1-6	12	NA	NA	CASSDPGSPLHF	TGTGCCAGTAGTGACCCAGGCTCACCCCTCCACTTT
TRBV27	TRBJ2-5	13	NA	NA	CASSYRVQETQYF	TGTGCCAGCAGTTACAGGGTCCAAGAGACCCAGTACTTC
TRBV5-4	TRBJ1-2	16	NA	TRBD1	CASSPNLDRGLYGYTF	TGTGCCAGCAGCCCCAATCTCGACAGGGGGCTTTATGGCTACACCTTC
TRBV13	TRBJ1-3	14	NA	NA	CASSLYSEGNTIYF	TGTGCCAGCAGCTTATATTCAGAAGGAAACACCATATATTTT
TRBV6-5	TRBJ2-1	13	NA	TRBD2	CASKLGTRGEQFF	TGTGCCAGCAAACTTGGGACTAGAGGTGAGCAGTTCTTC
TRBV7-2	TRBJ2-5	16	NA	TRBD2	CASSLAPSGGKETQYF	TGTGCCAGCAGCTTAGCCCCCAGCGGGGGAAAAGAGACCCAGTACTTC
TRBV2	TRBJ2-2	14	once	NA	CASKAAGGPGELFF	TGTGCCAGCAAGGCAGCAGGGGGGCCCGGGGAGCTGTTTTTT